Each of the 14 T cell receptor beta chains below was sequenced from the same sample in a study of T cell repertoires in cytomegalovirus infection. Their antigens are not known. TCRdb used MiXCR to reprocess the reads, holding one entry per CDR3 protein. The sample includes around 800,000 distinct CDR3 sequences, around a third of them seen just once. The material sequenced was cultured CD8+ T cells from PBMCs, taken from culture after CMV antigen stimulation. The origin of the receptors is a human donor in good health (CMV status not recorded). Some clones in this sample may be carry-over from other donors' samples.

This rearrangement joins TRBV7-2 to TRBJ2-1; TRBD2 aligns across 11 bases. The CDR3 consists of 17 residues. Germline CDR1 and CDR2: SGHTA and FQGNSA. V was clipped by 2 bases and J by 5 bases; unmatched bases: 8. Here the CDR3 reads CASSLPSGGTKNNEQFF. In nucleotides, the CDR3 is TGTGCCAGCAGCTTACCTAGCGGGGGGACCAAGAACAATGAGCAGTTCTTC.

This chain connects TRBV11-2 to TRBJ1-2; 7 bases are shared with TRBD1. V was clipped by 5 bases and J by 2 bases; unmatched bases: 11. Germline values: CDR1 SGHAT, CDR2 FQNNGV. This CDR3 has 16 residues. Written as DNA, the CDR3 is TGTGCCAGCAGCCAATGGTCGGACAGGCTCAACTATGGCTACACCTTC. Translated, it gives CASSQWSDRLNYGYTF.

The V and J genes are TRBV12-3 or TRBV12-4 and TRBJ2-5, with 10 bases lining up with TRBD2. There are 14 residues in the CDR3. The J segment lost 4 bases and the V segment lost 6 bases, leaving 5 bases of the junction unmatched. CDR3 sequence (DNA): TGTGCCAGCAGCCCACTAGCGGGGTCAGAGACCCAGTACTTC. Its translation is CASSPLAGSETQYF.

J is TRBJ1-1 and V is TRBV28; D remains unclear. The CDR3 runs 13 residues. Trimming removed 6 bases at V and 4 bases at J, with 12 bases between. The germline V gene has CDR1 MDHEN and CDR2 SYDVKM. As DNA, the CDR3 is TGTGCCAGCAGCTCCGAGAGGTGCACTGAAGCTTTCTTT. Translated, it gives CASSSERCTEAFF.

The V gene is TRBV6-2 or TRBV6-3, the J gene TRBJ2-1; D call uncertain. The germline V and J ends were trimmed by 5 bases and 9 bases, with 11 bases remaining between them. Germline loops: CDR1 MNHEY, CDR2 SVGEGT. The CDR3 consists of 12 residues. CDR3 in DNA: TGTGCCAGCAGTCCTCCCCCGGGTGAGCAGTTCTTC. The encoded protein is CASSPPPGEQFF.

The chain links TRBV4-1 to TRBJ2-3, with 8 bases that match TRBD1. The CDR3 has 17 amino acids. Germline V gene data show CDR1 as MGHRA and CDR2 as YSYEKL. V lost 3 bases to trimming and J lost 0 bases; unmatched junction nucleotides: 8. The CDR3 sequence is CASSHDQGASSTDTQYF. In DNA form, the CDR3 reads TGCGCCAGCAGCCACGATCAGGGGGCCTCTAGCACAGATACGCAGTATTTT.

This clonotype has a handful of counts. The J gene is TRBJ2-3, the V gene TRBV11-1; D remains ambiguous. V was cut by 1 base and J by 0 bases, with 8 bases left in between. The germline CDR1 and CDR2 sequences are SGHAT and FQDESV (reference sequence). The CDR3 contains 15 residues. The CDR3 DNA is TGTGCCAGCAGCTTAGTCAGGCCCAGCACAGATACGCAGTATTTT. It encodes CASSLVRPSTDTQYF.

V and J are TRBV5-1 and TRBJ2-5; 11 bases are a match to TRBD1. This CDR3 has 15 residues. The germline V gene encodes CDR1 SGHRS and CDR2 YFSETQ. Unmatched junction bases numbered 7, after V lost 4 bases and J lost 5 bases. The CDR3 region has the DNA TGCGCCAGCAGCCCCGGACAGGGGGCGTTTGAGACCCAGTACTTC. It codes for CASSPGQGAFETQYF.

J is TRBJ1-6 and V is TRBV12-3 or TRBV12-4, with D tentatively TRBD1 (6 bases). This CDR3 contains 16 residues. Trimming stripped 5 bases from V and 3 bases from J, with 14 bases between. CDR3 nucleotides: TGTGCCAGCAGTAGTCCCAGGGGAAGCTATAATTCACCCCTCCACTTT. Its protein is CASSSPRGSYNSPLHF.

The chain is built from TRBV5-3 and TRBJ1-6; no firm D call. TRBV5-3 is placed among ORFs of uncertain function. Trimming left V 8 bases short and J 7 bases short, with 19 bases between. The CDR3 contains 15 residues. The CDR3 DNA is TGTGCCAGCAGCCTACCGGGAGAAGGAAATTCACCCCTCCACTTT. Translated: CASSLPGEGNSPLHF.

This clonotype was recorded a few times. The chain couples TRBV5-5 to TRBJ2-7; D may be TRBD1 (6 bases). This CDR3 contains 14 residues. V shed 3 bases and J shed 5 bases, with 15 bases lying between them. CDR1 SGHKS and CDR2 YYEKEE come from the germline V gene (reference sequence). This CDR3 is CASSSTGGYDEQYV. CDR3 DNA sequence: TGTGCCAGCAGCTCGACAGGCGGTTACGACGAGCAGTACGTC.

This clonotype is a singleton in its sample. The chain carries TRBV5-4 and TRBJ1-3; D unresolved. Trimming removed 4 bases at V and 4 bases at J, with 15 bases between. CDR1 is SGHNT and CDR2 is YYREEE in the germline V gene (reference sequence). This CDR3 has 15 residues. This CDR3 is CASSLSHPRGNTIYF. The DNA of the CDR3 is TGTGCCAGCAGCCTTTCCCATCCACGGGGAAACACCATATATTTT. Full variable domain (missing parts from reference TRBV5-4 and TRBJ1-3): ETGVTQSPTHLIKTRGQQVTLRCSSQSGHNTVSWYQQALGQGPQFIFQYYREEENGRGNFPPRFSGLQFPNYSSELNVNALELDDSALYLCASSLSHPRGNTIYFGEGSWLTVV.

CDR3 sequence reads: CASSLVGTGPNTGELFF. CDR3 nucleotides: TGTGCCAGCAGCTTAGTTGGGACTGGACCGAACACCGGGGAGCTGTTTTTT. The genes are TRBV7-6 and TRBJ2-2; D perhaps matches TRBD2 (6 bases). Germline V gene data show CDR1 as SGHVS and CDR2 as FNYEAQ. The CDR3 is made up of 17 amino acids. Trimming left V 1 base short and J 0 bases short, with 12 bases between.

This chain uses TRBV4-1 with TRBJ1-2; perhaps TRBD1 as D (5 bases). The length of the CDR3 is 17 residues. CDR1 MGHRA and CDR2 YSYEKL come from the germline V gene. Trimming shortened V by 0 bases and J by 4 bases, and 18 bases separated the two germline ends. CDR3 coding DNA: TGCGCCAGCAGCCAAGATCTTTCGCCTGGGGGTGTCTATGGCTACACCTTC. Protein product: CASSQDLSPGGVYGYTF.